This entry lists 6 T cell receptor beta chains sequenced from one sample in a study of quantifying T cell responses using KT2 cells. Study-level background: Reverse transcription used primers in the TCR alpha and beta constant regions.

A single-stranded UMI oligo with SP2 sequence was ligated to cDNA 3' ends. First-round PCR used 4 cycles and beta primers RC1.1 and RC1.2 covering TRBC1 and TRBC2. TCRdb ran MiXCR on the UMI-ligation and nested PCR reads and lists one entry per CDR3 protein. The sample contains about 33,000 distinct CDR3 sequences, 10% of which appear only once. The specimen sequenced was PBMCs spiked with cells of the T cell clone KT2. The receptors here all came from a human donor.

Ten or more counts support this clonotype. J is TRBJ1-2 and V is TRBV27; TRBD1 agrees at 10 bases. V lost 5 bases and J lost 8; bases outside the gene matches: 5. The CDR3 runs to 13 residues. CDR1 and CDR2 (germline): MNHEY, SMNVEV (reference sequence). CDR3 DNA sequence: TGTGCCAGCAGTCCGGGACAGGGGAGCGGCTACACCTTC. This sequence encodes CASSPGQGSGYTF.

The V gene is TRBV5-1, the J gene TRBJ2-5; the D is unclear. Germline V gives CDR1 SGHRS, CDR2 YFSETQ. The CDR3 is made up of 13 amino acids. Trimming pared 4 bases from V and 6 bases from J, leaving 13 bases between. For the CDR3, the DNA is TGCGCCAGCAGCGGTTCGGGCTTTCAGACCCAGTACTTC. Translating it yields CASSGSGFQTQYF.

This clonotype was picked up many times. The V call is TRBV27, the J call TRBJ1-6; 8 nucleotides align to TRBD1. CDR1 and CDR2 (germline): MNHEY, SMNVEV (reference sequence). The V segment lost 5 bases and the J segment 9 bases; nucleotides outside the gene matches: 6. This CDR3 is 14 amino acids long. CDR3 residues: CASSRTGSPSPLHF. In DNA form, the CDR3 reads TGTGCCAGCAGTCGGACAGGGTCCCCTTCACCCCTCCACTTT.

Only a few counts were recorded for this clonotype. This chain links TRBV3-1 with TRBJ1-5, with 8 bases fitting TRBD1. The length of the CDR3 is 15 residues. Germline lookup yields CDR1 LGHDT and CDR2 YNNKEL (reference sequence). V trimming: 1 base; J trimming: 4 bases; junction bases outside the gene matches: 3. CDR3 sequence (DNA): TGTGCCAGCAGCCAAGGGACAGGGAGGAATCAGCCCCAGCATTTT. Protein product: CASSQGTGRNQPQHF.

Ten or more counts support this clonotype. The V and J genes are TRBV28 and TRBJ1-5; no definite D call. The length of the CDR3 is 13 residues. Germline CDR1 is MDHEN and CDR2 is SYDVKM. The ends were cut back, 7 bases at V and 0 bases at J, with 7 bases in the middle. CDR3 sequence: CASTLYSNQPQHF. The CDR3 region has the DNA TGTGCCAGCACTCTCTATAGCAATCAGCCCCAGCATTTT.

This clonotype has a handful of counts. The CDR3 nucleotides are TGCAGTGCTGGGACTAGCGGGAGGAATGAGCAGTTCTTC. Its protein is CSAGTSGRNEQFF. This rearrangement joins TRBV20-1 to TRBJ2-1; 15 positions match TRBD2. CDR3 length: 13 amino acids. V trimming: 5 bases; J trimming: 7 bases; junction bases outside the gene matches: 0. Germline V gene data show CDR1 as DFQATT and CDR2 as SNEGSKA (reference sequence).